The 21 T cell receptor beta chains listed next were all sequenced from one sample in a study of blood T cell repertoires in COVID-19. Measured with immunoSEQ multiplex PCR; TCRdb has only the in-frame clones, and not every one. The repertoire includes around 190,000 clones, approximately 84% of them detected once, and more than 2.5% sits in the top ten. The sequencing input was PBMCs or T cells enriched from blood (not recorded which). These receptor sequences come from a woman aged 25-40 years who had recovered from COVID-19.

The CDR3 sequence is CASSSRGANYGYTF. Written as DNA, the CDR3 is TGTGCCAGCAGCAGCCGTGGTGCTAACTATGGCTACACCTTC. The chain links TRBV11-2 to TRBJ1-2; D uncertain. CDR1 SGHAT and CDR2 FQNNGV come from the germline V gene. The CDR3 totals 14 residues. V lost 5 bases, J lost 0 bases, and 10 bases lay in between.

This chain joins TRBV4-1 and TRBJ1-6, with a tentative D call TRBD1 (5 bases). Germline CDR1 reads MGHRA; CDR2 reads YSYEKL. The CDR3 has 15 amino acids. The V gene lost 1 base and the J gene lost 9 bases, with 13 bases spanning the gap. CDR3: CASSQGRQGGSPLHF. In DNA form, the CDR3 reads TGCGCCAGCAGCCAAGGTCGGCAGGGAGGTTCACCCCTCCACTTT.

V and J are TRBV27 and TRBJ1-4; D is unclear. The CDR3 consists of 15 residues. CDR1 is MNHEY, CDR2 SMNVEV, per germline (reference sequence). V lost 3 bases and J lost 4, with 12 bases in between. DNA for the CDR3: TGTGCCAGCAGTTTCCTGGCGGCCAATAATGAAAAACTGTTTTTT. Residues: CASSFLAANNEKLFF.

V gene TRBV15 combines with J gene TRBJ1-2, with a tentative D call TRBD1 (5 bases). There are 16 residues in the CDR3. CDR1 and CDR2 from the germline V gene are LNHNV and YYDKDF (reference sequence). V was cut by 1 base and J by 4 bases, with 16 bases left in between. The CDR3 DNA is TGTGCCACCAGCAGAGGAACTACCGGGGGGGTCTATGGCTACACCTTC. This gives the protein CATSRGTTGGVYGYTF.

V is TRBV12-3 or TRBV12-4 and J is TRBJ2-1, with D perhaps TRBD2 (5 bases). Trimming cost V 7 bases and J 10 bases, with 17 bases left between them. The CDR3 sequence is 13 residues long. CDR3 sequence reads: CASISGRPREQFF. CDR3 DNA sequence: TGTGCCAGCATCAGCGGTCGTCCGCGAGAGCAGTTCTTC.

The chain recombines TRBV30 with TRBJ2-7; D is perhaps TRBD2 (6 bases). The V gene lost 0 bases and the J gene lost 1 base, with 10 bases spanning the gap. Per germline, CDR1 GTSNPN and CDR2 SVGIG (reference sequence). The CDR3 runs 14 residues. As DNA, the CDR3 is TGTGCCTGGAGTGTTTTCGGGGGATCCTACGAGCAGTACTTC. Translation: CAWSVFGGSYEQYF.

This clone was observed a single time. This chain connects TRBV5-1 to TRBJ1-1, with D hard to call. The CDR3 extends over 13 amino acids. Deletions cut 4 bases from V and 4 bases from J, with 11 bases between. Germline CDR1 is SGHRS and CDR2 is YFSETQ. This CDR3 is CASSPGIFTEAFF. CDR3 coding DNA: TGCGCCAGCAGCCCGGGAATTTTCACTGAAGCTTTCTTT.

The V and J genes are TRBV28 and TRBJ1-3, with D maybe TRBD1 (5 bases). The V and J ends lost 5 bases and 0 bases respectively, with 14 bases between them. The CDR3 has 16 residues. CDR1 and CDR2 (germline): MDHEN, SYDVKM. The CDR3 here is CASSPPGFGSGNTIYF. In DNA form, the CDR3 reads TGTGCCAGCAGTCCTCCAGGGTTCGGCTCTGGAAACACCATATATTTT. The variable domain in full, with the rest retrieved from reference TRBV28 and TRBJ1-3, is DVKVTQSSRYLVKRTGEKVFLECVQDMDHENMFWYRQDPGLGLRLIYFSYDVKMKEKGDIPEGYSVSREKKERFSLILESASTNQTSMYLCASSPPGFGSGNTIYFGEGSWLTVV.

The chain uses TRBV9 and TRBJ2-1, with TRBD2 as a possible D gene (6 bases). The CDR3 consists of 13 residues. Germline assignment: CDR1 SGDLS and CDR2 YYNGEE. Trimming removed 0 bases at V and 9 bases at J, with 10 bases between. CDR3 residues: CASSVAGDLEQFF. In DNA form, the CDR3 reads TGTGCCAGCAGCGTAGCGGGAGATCTTGAGCAGTTCTTC.

The rearrangement joins TRBV10-3 to TRBJ2-3, with 7 bases lining up with TRBD1. The V and J ends lost 2 bases and 1 base, in that order; junction bases with no gene match: 3. The CDR3 loop spans 15 amino acids. Germline V gene sequence: CDR1 ENHRY, CDR2 SYGVKD. The DNA of the CDR3 is TGTGCCATCAGTGAGCTAGGGGGCGGCACAGATACGCAGTATTTT. Its protein is CAISELGGGTDTQYF.

This chain connects TRBV21-1 to TRBJ2-5; the table gives TRBD1 as D, unverified against the DNA. TRBV21-1 is flagged as a pseudogene. The CDR3 length is 18 residues. The CDR3 DNA reads as TGTGCCAGCAGCAAAAGGGATTGGTGGGACACCCTGGGAGAGACCCAGTACTTC. Translation: CASSKRDWWDTLGETQYF.

The chain is built from TRBV28 and TRBJ1-5, with D perhaps TRBD1 (6 bases). The germline CDR1 and CDR2 sequences are MDHEN and SYDVKM. The CDR3 runs 13 residues. V was pared by 5 bases and J by 2 bases, with 7 bases between. The CDR3 region has the DNA TGTGCCAGCAGTAGGACAGGCAATCAGCCCCAGCATTTT. This sequence encodes CASSRTGNQPQHF.

V gene TRBV5-1 combines with J gene TRBJ2-7; maybe TRBD1 (6 bases). The germline V gene encodes CDR1 SGHRS and CDR2 YFSETQ. V was shortened by 4 bases and J by 5 bases, with 19 bases between the two germline ends. This CDR3 has 15 amino acids. This CDR3 is CASSLGQPPMDEQYV. The CDR3 nucleotides are TGCGCCAGCAGCCTCGGACAGCCCCCTATGGACGAGCAGTACGTC.

This chain joins TRBV5-6 and TRBJ1-3; 7 nucleotides line up with TRBD1. The CDR3 loop spans 18 amino acids. Germline CDR1 SGHDT, CDR2 YYEEEE. Germline trimming cut 0 bases from V and 7 bases from J; bases unmatched to any gene: 16. The DNA for the CDR3 is TGTGCCAGCAGCTTGGGATCCGACAGGGCATACTCCGGGAACACCATATATTTT. As protein: CASSLGSDRAYSGNTIYF.

The rearrangement joins TRBV19 to TRBJ2-3, with D tentatively TRBD2 (6 bases). Germline V gene lookup returns CDR1 LNHDA and CDR2 SQIVND (reference sequence). This CDR3 spans 15 amino acids. V was pared by 3 bases and J by 1 base, with 11 bases between. Here the CDR3 reads CASSISSVGTDTQYF. CDR3 bases: TGTGCCAGTAGTATCTCTAGCGTAGGCACAGATACGCAGTATTTT. The whole variable domain, filled in from reference TRBV19 and TRBJ2-3, reads DGGITQSPKYLFRKEGQNVTLSCEQNLNHDAMYWYRQDPGQGLRLIYYSQIVNDFQKGDIAEGYSVSREKKESFPLTVTSAQKNPTAFYLCASSISSVGTDTQYFGPGTRLTVL.

The V gene is TRBV7-6, the J gene TRBJ1-2; D is unclear. V shed 5 bases and J shed 4 bases, with 8 bases lying between them. Germline V gene data show CDR1 as SGHVS and CDR2 as FNYEAQ. CDR3 length equals 12 residues. In nucleotides, the CDR3 is TGTGCCAGCAGCCACGGTAGCTATGGCTACACCTTC. Translating it yields CASSHGSYGYTF.

For this clone: A junction boundary mismatches the germline segment, possibly from a read error. The chain is built from TRBV27 and TRBJ1-1; D ambiguous. The CDR3 totals 16 residues. The germline V gene encodes CDR1 MNHEY and CDR2 SMNVEV (reference sequence). CDR3 residues: CAGSLSPGLANTEAFF. Written as DNA, the CDR3 is TGTGCCGGCAGTTTATCGCCAGGTTTGGCGAACACTGAAGCTTTCTTT.

The V gene is TRBV7-9, the J gene TRBJ1-4; 9 positions agree with TRBD1. CDR1 is SEHNR, CDR2 FQNEAQ, per germline (reference sequence). The ends lost 5 bases at V and 8 bases at J; junction bases unmatched: 9. The CDR3 is made up of 15 amino acids. The CDR3 loop is CASSGAGTGREKLFF. CDR3 in DNA: TGTGCCAGCAGCGGAGCCGGGACAGGGAGAGAAAAACTGTTTTTT.

The rearrangement uses TRBV11-3 and TRBJ2-3; 13 bases match TRBD2. This CDR3 comprises 17 residues. Germline V gene data show CDR1 as SGHNT and CDR2 as YENEEA. V shed 5 bases and J 6 bases; nucleotides not matched to a gene: 11. The CDR3 region has the DNA TGTGCCAGCAGCGCCCGCCGGACTAGCGGGAGAGGGGATACGCAGTATTTT. It specifies CASSARRTSGRGDTQYF.

The J gene is TRBJ1-2, the V gene TRBV5-4; D gene ambiguous. Germline V CDR1 and CDR2: SGHNT, YYREEE (reference sequence). V was shortened by 0 bases and J by 4 bases, with 13 bases between the two germline ends. This CDR3 has 15 amino acids. In DNA form, the CDR3 reads TGTGCCAGCAGCTTGGCCTTGGACTTTAGCTATGGCTACACCTTC. Translating gives CASSLALDFSYGYTF.

This clone came up once. This chain joins TRBV28 and TRBJ2-3; 11 positions agree with TRBD2. Unmatched junction bases numbered 14, after V lost 6 bases and J lost 3 bases. CDR3 length: 18 amino acids. Germline V gives CDR1 MDHEN, CDR2 SYDVKM. The CDR3 loop is CASSPGVAGGLKTDTQYF. For the CDR3, the DNA is TGTGCCAGCAGCCCCGGGGTAGCGGGGGGGCTTAAGACAGATACGCAGTATTTT.